These 18 T cell receptor beta chains came from one sample sequenced in a study of T cell responses to AZD1222 COVID-19 vaccine. Produced via immunoSEQ multiplex PCR; TCRdb's table is partial and in-frame only. Among 180,000 or so clones listed, around nine tenths were seen once. The input for sequencing was peripheral blood, taken 28 days after the second AZD1222 dose. The receptors shown here come from an adult who received the AZD1222 COVID-19 vaccine.

This chain uses TRBV19 with TRBJ1-1, with no clear D. The V gene lost 6 bases and the J gene lost 5 bases, with 13 bases spanning the gap. From germline, CDR1 is LNHDA and CDR2 SQIVND (reference sequence). The CDR3 sequence is 13 residues long. The CDR3 spells CASSPSGGTEAFF. CDR3 bases: TGTGCCAGTAGCCCCTCCGGAGGGACTGAAGCTTTCTTT. The entire variable domain, with the rest obtained from reference TRBV19 and TRBJ1-1, is as follows: DGGITQSPKYLFRKEGQNVTLSCEQNLNHDAMYWYRQDPGQGLRLIYYSQIVNDFQKGDIAEGYSVSREKKESFPLTVTSAQKNPTAFYLCASSPSGGTEAFFGQGTRLTVV.

This rearrangement joins TRBV4-2 to TRBJ2-2; 7 nucleotides line up with TRBD2. This CDR3 is built from 16 residues. In germline, CDR1 is LGHNA, CDR2 YNFKEQ. V lost 4 bases and J lost 7; bases outside the gene matches: 12. CDR3 sequence (DNA): TGTGCCAGCAGCCGGCCCGGCGGGGCGGGGGACGGGGAGCTGTTTTTT. It codes for CASSRPGGAGDGELFF.

This clone was recorded only once. The rearrangement uses TRBV5-4 and TRBJ2-5, with D perhaps matching TRBD2 (6 bases). V lost 0 bases to trimming and J lost 5 bases, with 11 bases between them. Germline V CDR1 and CDR2: SGHNT, YYREEE (reference sequence). The CDR3 length is 14 residues. The CDR3 sequence is CASSLAGAVETQYF. CDR3 coding DNA: TGTGCCAGCAGCTTGGCGGGAGCCGTGGAGACCCAGTACTTC.

The V call is TRBV3-1 (or the pseudogene TRBV3-2), the J call TRBJ2-3; the D gene is possibly TRBD1 (6 bases). V lost 4 bases to trimming and J lost 10 bases, with 21 bases between them. The CDR3 loop spans 15 amino acids. Germline lookup yields CDR1 LGHDT and CDR2 YNNKEL (reference sequence). The CDR3 spells CASSPSWDNPPAQYF. The CDR3 bases are TGTGCCAGCAGCCCGAGCTGGGACAACCCACCGGCGCAGTATTTT.

V gene TRBV7-2 combines with J gene TRBJ2-7; D is possibly TRBD2 (7 bases). Trimming pared 3 bases from V and 4 bases from J, leaving 16 bases between. Germline V lookup: CDR1 SGHTA, CDR2 FQGNSA. This CDR3 spans 15 amino acids. The CDR3 DNA is TGTGCCAGCAGCTTTGAGGGGGGGTCTGTGTACGAGCAGTACTTC. Protein: CASSFEGGSVYEQYF.

The J gene is TRBJ2-3, the V gene TRBV23-1; maybe TRBD2 (5 bases). TRBV23-1 is an ORF, and what it does is uncertain. The CDR3 is 17 amino acids. Trimming shortened V by 8 bases and J by 0 bases, and 21 bases separated the two germline ends. The DNA of the CDR3 is TGCGCCAGCCCTAGCAAAGGGTTAGTAAGAAGCACAGATACGCAGTATTTT. Its translation is CASPSKGLVRSTDTQYF.

V usage is TRBV7-2 and J usage is TRBJ2-5; D gene uncertain. Per germline, CDR1 SGHTA and CDR2 FQGNSA. V was cut by 7 bases and J by 7 bases, with 13 bases left in between. The CDR3 contains 12 residues. CDR3 nucleotides: TGTGCCAGCACCCATCAGGAAGGGACCCAGTACTTC. This codes for CASTHQEGTQYF.

The chain has TRBV6-5 and TRBJ2-6; D gene unclear. Trimming took off 1 base at V and 4 bases at J, with 5 bases between the two ends. The CDR3 is 14 residues long. The germline V gene encodes CDR1 MNHEY and CDR2 SVGAGI. This CDR3 is CASSYFSGANVLTF. The CDR3, as DNA: TGTGCCAGCAGTTACTTTTCGGGGGCCAACGTCCTGACTTTC.

The CDR3 bases are TGTGCCAGCAGCCTCCGGACTAGCGGGAGTAATGAGCAGTTCTTC. Amino acid sequence: CASSLRTSGSNEQFF. V gene TRBV11-3 combines with J gene TRBJ2-1; 13 bases are shared with TRBD2. Trimming removed 5 bases from V and 7 bases from J; junction bases left unmatched: 5. Germline V gives CDR1 SGHNT, CDR2 YENEEA. The CDR3 is 15 amino acids. The full variable domain, rest sourced from reference TRBV11-3 and TRBJ2-1, is EAGVVQSPRYKIIEKKQPVAFWCNPISGHNTLYWYLQNLGQGPELLIRYENEEAVDDSQLPKDRFSAERLKGVDSTLKIQPAELGDSAVYLCASSLRTSGSNEQFFGPGTRLTVL.

The V call is TRBV7-9, the J call TRBJ2-5; either TRBD1 or TRBD2 may supply D (5 bases each). Between the trimmed V and J ends, which lost 6 bases and 3 bases, there was a span of 11 bases. CDR3 length equals 13 residues. The germline gives CDR1 SEHNR, CDR2 FQNEAQ (reference sequence). In DNA form, the CDR3 reads TGTGCCAGCAGGTGGCAGGGAGAAGAGACCCAGTACTTC. Amino acids: CASRWQGEETQYF.

This clone was found once. The chain employs TRBV18 and TRBJ2-3, with D unresolved. The V gene lost 0 bases and the J gene lost 0 bases, with 4 bases spanning the gap. The CDR3 runs 14 residues. The germline V gene encodes CDR1 KGHSH and CDR2 LQKENI. The CDR3 reads CASSPPSSTDTQYF. DNA of the CDR3: TGTGCCAGCTCACCACCTTCTAGCACAGATACGCAGTATTTT.

This chain links TRBV28 with TRBJ2-5, with TRBD1 as a possible D gene (5 bases). V lost 6 bases and J lost 0, with 5 bases in between. CDR3 size: 12 residues. The V gene's germline CDR1 is MDHEN and CDR2 SYDVKM. CDR3: CASRQDQETQYF. CDR3 in DNA: TGTGCCAGCAGACAGGACCAAGAGACCCAGTACTTC.

There are a few counts of this clone. The chain uses TRBV20-1 and TRBJ1-4; D is possibly TRBD1 (5 bases). Germline V gene sequence: CDR1 DFQATT, CDR2 SNEGSKA (reference sequence). The V gene lost 3 bases and the J gene lost 8 bases, with 16 bases spanning the gap. The CDR3 has 14 amino acids. CDR3 DNA: TGCAGTGCTAGTCCCCCGGGGGTCGGGGAAAAACTGTTTTTT. This translates into CSASPPGVGEKLFF.

The V and J genes are TRBV7-6 and TRBJ2-2; possible D gene TRBD1, 5 bases. The germline V gene encodes CDR1 SGHVS and CDR2 FNYEAQ. The CDR3 loop spans 15 amino acids. Trimming removed 1 base at V and 5 bases at J, with 11 bases between. The CDR3 sequence is CASSLVDSETGELFF. DNA for the CDR3: TGTGCCAGCAGCTTAGTAGACAGCGAGACCGGGGAGCTGTTTTTT.

The chain employs TRBV7-9 and TRBJ2-1, with D hard to call. This CDR3 is 12 amino acids long. CDR1 is SEHNR, CDR2 FQNEAQ, per germline (reference sequence). V dropped 5 bases and J dropped 7 bases, with 9 bases sitting between them. The CDR3 DNA sequence: TGTGCCAGCAGCCTAGTGGGGAATGAGCAGTTCTTC. Amino acids: CASSLVGNEQFF.

The V call is TRBV19, the J call TRBJ1-4; 12 bases agree with TRBD1. From germline, CDR1 is LNHDA and CDR2 SQIVND (reference sequence). The V gene end was trimmed by 5 bases and the J gene end by 8 bases; junction bases not matched to a gene: 18. This CDR3 region has 19 residues. The DNA for the CDR3 is TGTGCCAGTAGTCCCGCCCGCCGGGACAGGGGGCGACGGGAAGAAAAACTGTTTTTT. Its protein is CASSPARRDRGRREEKLFF.

This clone has only one observation. The J gene is TRBJ1-3, the V gene TRBV28; 7 nucleotides line up with TRBD1. This CDR3 region has 16 residues. V lost 6 bases to trimming and J lost 0 bases; unmatched junction nucleotides: 8. CDR1 and CDR2 (germline): MDHEN, SYDVKM. The CDR3 DNA follows: TGTGCCAGCAGGAACGGACAGGCGCTCTCTGGAAACACCATATATTTT. Translated, it gives CASRNGQALSGNTIYF.

The genes are TRBV7-9 and TRBJ2-5; possible D gene TRBD1, 5 bases. V lost 1 base and J 2 bases, leaving 8 bases between the germline ends. CDR1 SEHNR and CDR2 FQNEAQ come from the germline V gene (reference sequence). The CDR3 consists of 14 residues. In DNA, the CDR3 is TGTGCCAGCAGCTTAGAGGCAGGGCAAGAGACCCAGTACTTC. Amino acid sequence: CASSLEAGQETQYF.